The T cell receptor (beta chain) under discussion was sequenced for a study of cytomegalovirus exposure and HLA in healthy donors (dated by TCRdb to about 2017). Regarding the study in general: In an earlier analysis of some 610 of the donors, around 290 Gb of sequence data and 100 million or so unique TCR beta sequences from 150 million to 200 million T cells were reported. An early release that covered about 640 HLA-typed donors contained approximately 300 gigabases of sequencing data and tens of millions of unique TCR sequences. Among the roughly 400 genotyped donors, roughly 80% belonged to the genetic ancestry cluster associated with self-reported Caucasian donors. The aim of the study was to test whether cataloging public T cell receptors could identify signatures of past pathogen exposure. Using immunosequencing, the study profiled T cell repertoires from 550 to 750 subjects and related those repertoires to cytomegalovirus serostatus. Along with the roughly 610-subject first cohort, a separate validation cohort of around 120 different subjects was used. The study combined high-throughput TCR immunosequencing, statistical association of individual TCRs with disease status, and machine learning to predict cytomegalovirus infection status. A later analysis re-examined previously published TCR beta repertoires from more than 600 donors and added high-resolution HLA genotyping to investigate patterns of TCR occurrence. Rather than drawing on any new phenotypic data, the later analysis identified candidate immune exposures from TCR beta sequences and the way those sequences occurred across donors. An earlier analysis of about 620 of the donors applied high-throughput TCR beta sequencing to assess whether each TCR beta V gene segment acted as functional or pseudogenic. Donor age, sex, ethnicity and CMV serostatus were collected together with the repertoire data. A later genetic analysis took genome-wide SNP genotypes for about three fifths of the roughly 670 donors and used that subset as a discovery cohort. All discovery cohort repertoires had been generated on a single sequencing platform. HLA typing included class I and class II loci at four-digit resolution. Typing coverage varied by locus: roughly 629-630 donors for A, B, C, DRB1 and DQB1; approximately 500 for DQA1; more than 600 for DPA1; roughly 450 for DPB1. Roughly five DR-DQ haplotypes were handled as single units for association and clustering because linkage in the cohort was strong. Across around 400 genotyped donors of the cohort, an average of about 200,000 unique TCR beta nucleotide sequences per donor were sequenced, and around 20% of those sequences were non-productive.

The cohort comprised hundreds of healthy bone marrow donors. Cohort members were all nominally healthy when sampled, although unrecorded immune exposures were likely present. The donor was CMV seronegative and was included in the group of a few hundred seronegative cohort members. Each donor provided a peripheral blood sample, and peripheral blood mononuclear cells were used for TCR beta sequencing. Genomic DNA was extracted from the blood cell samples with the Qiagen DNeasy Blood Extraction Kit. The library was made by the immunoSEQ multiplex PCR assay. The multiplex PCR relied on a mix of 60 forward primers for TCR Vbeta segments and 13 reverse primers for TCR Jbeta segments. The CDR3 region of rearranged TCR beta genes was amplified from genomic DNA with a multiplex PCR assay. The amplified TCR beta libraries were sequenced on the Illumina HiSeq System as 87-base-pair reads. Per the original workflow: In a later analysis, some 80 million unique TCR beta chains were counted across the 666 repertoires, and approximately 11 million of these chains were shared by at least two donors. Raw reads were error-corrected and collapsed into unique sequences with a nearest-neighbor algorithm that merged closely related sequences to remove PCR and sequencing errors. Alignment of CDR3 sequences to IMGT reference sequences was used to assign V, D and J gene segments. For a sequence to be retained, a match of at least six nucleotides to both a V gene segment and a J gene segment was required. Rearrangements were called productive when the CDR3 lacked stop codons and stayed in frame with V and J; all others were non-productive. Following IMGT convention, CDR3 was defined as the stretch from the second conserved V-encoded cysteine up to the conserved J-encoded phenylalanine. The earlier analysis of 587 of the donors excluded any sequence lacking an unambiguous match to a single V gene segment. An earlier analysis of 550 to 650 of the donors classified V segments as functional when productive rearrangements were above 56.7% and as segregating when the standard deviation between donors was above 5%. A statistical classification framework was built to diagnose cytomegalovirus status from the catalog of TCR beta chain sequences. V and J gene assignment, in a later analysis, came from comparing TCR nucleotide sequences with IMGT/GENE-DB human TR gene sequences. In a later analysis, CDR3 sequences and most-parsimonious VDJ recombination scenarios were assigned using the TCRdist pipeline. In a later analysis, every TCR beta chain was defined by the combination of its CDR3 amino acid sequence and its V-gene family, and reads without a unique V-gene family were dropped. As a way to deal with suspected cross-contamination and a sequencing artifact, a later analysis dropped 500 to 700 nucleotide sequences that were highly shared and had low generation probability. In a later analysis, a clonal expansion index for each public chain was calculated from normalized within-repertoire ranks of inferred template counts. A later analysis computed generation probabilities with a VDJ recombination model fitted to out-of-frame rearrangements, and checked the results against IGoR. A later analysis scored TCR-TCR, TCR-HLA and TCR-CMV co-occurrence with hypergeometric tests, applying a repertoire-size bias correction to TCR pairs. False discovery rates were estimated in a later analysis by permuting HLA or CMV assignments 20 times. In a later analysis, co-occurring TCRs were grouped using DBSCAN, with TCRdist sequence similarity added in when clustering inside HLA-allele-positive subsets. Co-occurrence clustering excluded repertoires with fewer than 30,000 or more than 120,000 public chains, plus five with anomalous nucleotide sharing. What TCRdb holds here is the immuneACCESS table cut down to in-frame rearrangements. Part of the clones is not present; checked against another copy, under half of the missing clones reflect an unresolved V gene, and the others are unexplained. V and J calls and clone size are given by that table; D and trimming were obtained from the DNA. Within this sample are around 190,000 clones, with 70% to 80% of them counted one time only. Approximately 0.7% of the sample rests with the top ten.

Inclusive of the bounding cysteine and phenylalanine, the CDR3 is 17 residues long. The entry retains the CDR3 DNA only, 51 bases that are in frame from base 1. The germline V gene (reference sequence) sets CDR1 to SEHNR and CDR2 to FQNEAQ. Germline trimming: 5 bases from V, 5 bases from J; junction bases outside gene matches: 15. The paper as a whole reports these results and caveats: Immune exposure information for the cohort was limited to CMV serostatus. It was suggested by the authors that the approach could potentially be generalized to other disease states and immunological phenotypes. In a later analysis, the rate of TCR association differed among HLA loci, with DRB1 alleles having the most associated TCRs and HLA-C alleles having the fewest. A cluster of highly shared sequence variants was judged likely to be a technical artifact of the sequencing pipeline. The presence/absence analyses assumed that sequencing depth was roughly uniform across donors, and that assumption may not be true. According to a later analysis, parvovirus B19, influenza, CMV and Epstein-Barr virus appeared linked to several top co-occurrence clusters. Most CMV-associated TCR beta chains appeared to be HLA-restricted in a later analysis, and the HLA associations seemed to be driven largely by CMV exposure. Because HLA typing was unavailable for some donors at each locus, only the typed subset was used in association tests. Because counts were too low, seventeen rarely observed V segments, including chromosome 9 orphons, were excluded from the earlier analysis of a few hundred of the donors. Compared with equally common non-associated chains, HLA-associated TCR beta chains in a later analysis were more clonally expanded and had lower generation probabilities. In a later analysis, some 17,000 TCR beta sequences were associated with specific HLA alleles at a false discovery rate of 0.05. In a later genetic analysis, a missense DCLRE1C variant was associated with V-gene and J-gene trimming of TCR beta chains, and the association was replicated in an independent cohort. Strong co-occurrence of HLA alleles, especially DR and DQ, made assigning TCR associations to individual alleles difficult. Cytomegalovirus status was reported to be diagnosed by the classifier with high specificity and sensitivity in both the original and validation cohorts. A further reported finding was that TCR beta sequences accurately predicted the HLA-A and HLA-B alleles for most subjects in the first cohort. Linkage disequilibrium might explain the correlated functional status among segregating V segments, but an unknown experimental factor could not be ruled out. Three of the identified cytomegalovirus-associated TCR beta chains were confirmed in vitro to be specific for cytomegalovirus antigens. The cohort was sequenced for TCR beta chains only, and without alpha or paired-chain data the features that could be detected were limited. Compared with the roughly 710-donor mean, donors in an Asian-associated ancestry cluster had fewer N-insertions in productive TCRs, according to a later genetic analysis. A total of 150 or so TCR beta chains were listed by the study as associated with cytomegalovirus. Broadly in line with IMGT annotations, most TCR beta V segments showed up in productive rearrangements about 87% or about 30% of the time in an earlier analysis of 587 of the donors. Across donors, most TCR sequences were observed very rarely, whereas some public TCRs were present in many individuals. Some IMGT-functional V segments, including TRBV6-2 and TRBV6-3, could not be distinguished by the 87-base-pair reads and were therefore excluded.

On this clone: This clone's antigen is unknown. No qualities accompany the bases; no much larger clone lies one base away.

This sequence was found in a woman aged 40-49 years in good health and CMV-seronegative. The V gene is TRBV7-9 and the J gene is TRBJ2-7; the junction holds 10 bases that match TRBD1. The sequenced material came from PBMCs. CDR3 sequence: CASSPIRPGTGEHEQYF. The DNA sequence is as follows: TGTGCCAGCAGCCCAATACGTCCCGGGACAGGGGAACACGAGCAGTACTTC.